Listed here are 28 T cell receptor beta chains from one sample, sequenced in a study of OX40 agonist ivuxolimab in advanced cancers. TCRdb's copy holds only in-frame clones and misses some; the assay was immunoSEQ multiplex PCR. The data hold tens of thousands of clones, with about 90% observed a single time. Specimen: CD4+ or CD8+ T cells sorted from blood, collected in a trial of the OX40 agonist ivuxolimab. These receptors were obtained from an adult with an advanced solid tumor such as melanoma, head and neck, liver or kidney cancer.

The V call is TRBV6-1, the J call TRBJ1-5; no firm D call. Germline loops: CDR1 MNHNS, CDR2 SASEGT. This CDR3 contains 15 residues. V was cut by 4 bases and J by 4 bases, with 14 bases left in between. CDR3 sequence: CASSVMLQLNQPQHF. The CDR3 region has the DNA TGTGCCAGCAGTGTAATGTTACAGCTAAATCAGCCCCAGCATTTT.

The chain is built from TRBV6-1 and TRBJ2-7; 8 nucleotides align to TRBD1. In germline, CDR1 is MNHNS, CDR2 SASEGT. The CDR3 loop spans 15 amino acids. The trim removed 0 bases at V and 5 bases at J, leaving 6 bases unmatched. CDR3 in amino acids: CASSEAGQEVHEQYF. The CDR3 DNA follows: TGTGCCAGCAGTGAAGCGGGACAGGAGGTCCACGAGCAGTACTTC.

V and J are TRBV9 and TRBJ2-1; D is possibly TRBD1 (5 bases). V was trimmed by 1 base and J by 9 bases, leaving 11 bases between them. Germline assignment: CDR1 SGDLS and CDR2 YYNGEE. This CDR3 is built from 13 residues. In DNA form, the CDR3 reads TGTGCCAGCAGCGTACAAGGGGTGCCTGAGCAGTTCTTC. It is translated as CASSVQGVPEQFF.

The genes are TRBV7-2 and TRBJ2-3, with unresolved D. V lost 4 bases to trimming and J lost 0 bases, with 14 bases between them. The CDR3 has 16 residues. The germline V gene encodes CDR1 SGHTA and CDR2 FQGNSA. CDR3 in DNA: TGTGCCAGCAGCTCCACGGCCGTCACTAGCACAGATACGCAGTATTTT. This sequence encodes CASSSTAVTSTDTQYF.

CDR3 in DNA: TGCGCCAGCAGCACAGGTCACAATGAGCAGTTCTTC. As protein: CASSTGHNEQFF. The genes are TRBV10-1 and TRBJ2-1; D perhaps matches TRBD1 (5 bases). The length of the CDR3 is 12 residues. Germline CDR1 WNHNN, CDR2 SYGVQD (reference sequence). V was trimmed by 6 bases and J by 5 bases, leaving 8 bases between them.

The chain employs TRBV5-1 and TRBJ2-5; D gene ambiguous. Germline CDR1 SGHRS, CDR2 YFSETQ. The CDR3 length is 14 residues. Trimming pared 0 bases from V and 4 bases from J, leaving 10 bases between. CDR3 DNA sequence: TGCGCCAGCAGCTTGGGGGCCTCGCGAGAGACCCAGTACTTC. Encoded protein: CASSLGASRETQYF. The variable domain in full, completed from reference TRBV5-1 and TRBJ2-5, reads KAGVTQTPRYLIKTRGQQVTLSCSPISGHRSVSWYQQTPGQGLQFLFEYFSETQRNKGNFPGRFSGRQFSNSRSEMNVSTLELGDSALYLCASSLGASRETQYFGPGTRLLVL.

In its sample, this clone was seen once. This chain uses TRBV9 with TRBJ2-3, with TRBD2 matching 7 bases. V lost 1 base, J lost 0 bases, and 2 bases stayed unmatched. Per the germline V gene, CDR1 is SGDLS and CDR2 is YYNGEE. The CDR3 totals 15 residues. The CDR3 DNA follows: TGTGCCAGCAGCGTAAACGGGGGGAGCACAGATACGCAGTATTTT. Translating it yields CASSVNGGSTDTQYF.

This clone appeared a single time. This rearrangement joins TRBV6-1 to TRBJ2-5; D is possibly TRBD2 (6 bases). The CDR3 runs to 13 residues. The V and J ends lost 3 bases and 5 bases respectively, with 10 bases between them. Germline V gene lookup returns CDR1 MNHNS and CDR2 SASEGT. The CDR3 sequence: CASSDRLAETQYF. The CDR3 DNA sequence: TGTGCCAGCAGTGACCGCCTAGCGGAGACCCAGTACTTC.

This chain links TRBV30 with TRBJ2-5; D is perhaps TRBD2 (5 bases). There are 13 residues in the CDR3. CDR1 is GTSNPN, CDR2 SVGIG, per germline (reference sequence). V was clipped by 3 bases and J by 5 bases, with 13 bases between them. The CDR3 DNA is TGTGCCTGGAGCGTAGCGCGGCGGGAGACCCAGTACTTC. Its protein is CAWSVARRETQYF.

This sequence joins TRBV6-1 and TRBJ1-1; TRBD1 matches at 9 bases. Per germline, CDR1 MNHNS and CDR2 SASEGT. The CDR3 sequence is 12 residues long. The trim removed 10 bases at V and 6 bases at J, leaving 6 bases unmatched. DNA of the CDR3: TGTGCCACCGCCGGGACAGGGTCTGAAGCTTTCTTT. This sequence encodes CATAGTGSEAFF.

This sequence joins TRBV11-2 and TRBJ2-7; D not certain. Trimming removed 3 bases at V and 4 bases at J, with 13 bases between. Germline CDR1 SGHAT, CDR2 FQNNGV. This CDR3 spans 14 amino acids. CDR3 residues: CASSFSDRLYEQYF. The CDR3 DNA is TGTGCCAGCAGCTTTTCCGACCGACTGTACGAGCAGTACTTC.

The V and J genes are TRBV7-9 and TRBJ2-1; 9 bases are shared with TRBD1. Per germline, CDR1 SEHNR and CDR2 FQNEAQ (reference sequence). This CDR3 spans 15 amino acids. The V gene end was trimmed by 1 base and the J gene end by 8 bases; junction bases not matched to a gene: 6. In DNA, the CDR3 is TGTGCCAGCAGCTTAGTCGGGACAGGGTTCGATGAGCAGTTCTTC. Its translation is CASSLVGTGFDEQFF. The entire variable domain, with the rest obtained from reference TRBV7-9 and TRBJ2-1, is as follows: DTGVSQNPRHKITKRGQNVTFRCDPISEHNRLYWYRQTLGQGPEFLTYFQNEAQLEKSRLLSDRFSAERPKGSFSTLEIQRTEQGDSAMYLCASSLVGTGFDEQFFGPGTRLTVL.

The V call is TRBV2, the J call TRBJ1-1, with 11 bases identical to TRBD1. The CDR3 spans 15 residues. V was pared by 6 bases and J by 5 bases, with 8 bases of the junction left unmatched. From germline, CDR1 is SNHLY and CDR2 FYNNEI. The chain's CDR3 is CASSGQGARGTEAFF. The DNA for the CDR3 is TGTGCCAGCAGCGGACAGGGGGCGCGGGGGACTGAAGCTTTCTTT.

The chain carries TRBV6-5 and TRBJ2-7; 9 bases are a match to TRBD1. Germline V gene sequence: CDR1 MNHEY, CDR2 SVGAGI. Germline trimming cut 7 bases from V and 0 bases from J; bases unmatched to any gene: 7. This CDR3 comprises 15 residues. As DNA, the CDR3 is TGTGCCAGCAAACGGTCGGACAGGGGCTCCTACGAGCAGTACTTC. It translates to CASKRSDRGSYEQYF.

V and J are TRBV7-9 and TRBJ2-5; 8 bases line up with TRBD2. Germline CDR1 and CDR2: SEHNR and FQNEAQ (reference sequence). This CDR3 comprises 14 residues. The ends lost 5 bases at V and 5 bases at J; junction bases unmatched: 7. The DNA for the CDR3 is TGTGCCAGCAGCCGGACTAGCATCTCGGAGACCCAGTACTTC. Translated: CASSRTSISETQYF. The full variable domain, in which reference TRBV7-9 and TRBJ2-5 provide the parts outside the CDR3, is DTGVSQNPRHKITKRGQNVTFRCDPISEHNRLYWYRQTLGQGPEFLTYFQNEAQLEKSRLLSDRFSAERPKGSFSTLEIQRTEQGDSAMYLCASSRTSISETQYFGPGTRLLVL.

The rearrangement joins TRBV6-5 to TRBJ2-7; possibly TRBD1 for D (5 bases). Germline CDR1 reads MNHEY; CDR2 reads SVGAGI. The V end lost 6 bases, the J end lost 0 bases, and 9 bases lay between the germline ends. This CDR3 region has 13 residues. The CDR3 DNA reads TGTGCCAGCAGGAGACAGAGCTCCTACGAGCAGTACTTC. It encodes CASRRQSSYEQYF.

The genes are TRBV18 and TRBJ2-1, with D possibly being TRBD1 or TRBD2 (6 bases each). Germline CDR1 is KGHSH and CDR2 is LQKENI. CDR3 length equals 14 residues. V lost 5 bases and J lost 10, with 18 bases in between. The CDR3 reads CASSSRGPAGEQFF. The CDR3 bases are TGTGCCAGCTCAAGTCGGGGGCCTGCGGGGGAGCAGTTCTTC.

V is TRBV30 and J is TRBJ2-1; TRBD2 matches at 7 bases. The CDR3 has 15 amino acids. Germline V gene data show CDR1 as GTSNPN and CDR2 as SVGIG (reference sequence). The trim removed 2 bases at V and 0 bases at J, leaving 4 bases unmatched. The CDR3 is CAWSTGLDSYNEQFF. In nucleotides, the CDR3 is TGTGCCTGGAGTACCGGACTAGACTCCTACAATGAGCAGTTCTTC.

The rearrangement joins TRBV19 to TRBJ1-5, with D possibly matching TRBD1 (5 bases). The CDR3 has 15 amino acids. Trimming stripped 7 bases from V and 7 bases from J, with 20 bases between. Germline V lookup: CDR1 LNHDA, CDR2 SQIVND (reference sequence). The CDR3 DNA follows: TGTGCCAGTACTCTAGGAGGGGTAGGACAACAGCCCCAGCATTTT. It encodes CASTLGGVGQQPQHF.

The J gene is TRBJ2-1, the V gene TRBV4-1, with 10 bases lining up with TRBD2. V dropped 2 bases and J dropped 8; count of bases not matched to a gene: 9. This CDR3 comprises 16 residues. Germline CDR1 MGHRA, CDR2 YSYEKL. The CDR3 nucleotides read TGCGCCAGCAGCCAAAGACTGGGACTAGCGACGGATGAGCAGTTCTTC. Translated: CASSQRLGLATDEQFF.

This chain links TRBV2 with TRBJ2-3; D is perhaps TRBD2 (6 bases). V shed 8 bases and J shed 8 bases, with 14 bases lying between them. Germline lookup yields CDR1 SNHLY and CDR2 FYNNEI. The CDR3 runs 12 residues. CDR3 protein: CASERASTTQYF. The CDR3 bases are TGTGCCAGCGAGCGGGCGAGCACTACGCAGTATTTT.

As DNA, the CDR3 is TGTGCCAGCAGCCGGGACGGGGGTCTGTACTTC. Amino acids: CASSRDGGLYF. This chain joins TRBV6-6 and TRBJ2-5; weak D call: TRBD2 (6 bases). V was trimmed by 6 bases and J by 13 bases, leaving 15 bases between them. CDR1 MNHNY and CDR2 SVGAGI come from the germline V gene (reference sequence). This CDR3 region has 11 residues.

The chain couples TRBV19 to TRBJ1-2; D remains unclear. Germline V gene data show CDR1 as LNHDA and CDR2 as SQIVND (reference sequence). The CDR3 has 14 residues. V was pared by 7 bases and J by 8 bases, with 20 bases between. The CDR3 nucleotides are TGTGCCAGTAACGGGAGGGCCCCCCCGGGGGGCTACACCTTC. As protein: CASNGRAPPGGYTF.

A note on this clone: One end of the junction varies from germline; a read error may be responsible. The chain recombines TRBV6-1 with TRBJ2-7; perhaps TRBD1 as D (6 bases). The CDR3 length is 13 residues. Germline loops: CDR1 MNHNS, CDR2 SASEGT. CDR3 DNA: TGTACCAGCAGCCGGACAGTACGGGTCGAGCAGTACTTC. Protein product: CTSSRTVRVEQYF.

The chain combines TRBV30 with TRBJ2-3; 7 bases map to TRBD2. V trimming: 5 bases; J trimming: 1 base; junction bases outside the gene matches: 9. The CDR3 extends over 15 amino acids. Germline V lookup: CDR1 GTSNPN, CDR2 SVGIG (reference sequence). The CDR3 sequence is CAWDEGGPGTDTQYF. The CDR3 region has the DNA TGTGCCTGGGATGAGGGAGGGCCGGGCACAGATACGCAGTATTTT.

This clone occurred once. V is TRBV30 and J is TRBJ1-2; 8 positions match TRBD1. The CDR3 runs to 13 residues. Trimming took 8 bases from V and 8 from J; bases not matched to a gene: 13. From germline, CDR1 is GTSNPN and CDR2 SVGIG (reference sequence). The CDR3 DNA reads TGTGCCCTCAATGCGGGACAGGCGGTAGGCTACACCTTC. Translation: CALNAGQAVGYTF.

The CDR3 nucleotides read TGTGCCAGCAGCCCCAGGGAACATGAGCAGTTCTTC. It is translated as CASSPREHEQFF. The chain is built from TRBV5-6 and TRBJ2-1, with D perhaps matching TRBD1 (5 bases). Deletions cut 4 bases from V and 8 bases from J, with 10 bases between. The CDR3 covers 12 residues. Germline V lookup: CDR1 SGHDT, CDR2 YYEEEE.

This chain uses TRBV30 with TRBJ2-7, with 8 bases matching TRBD2. V trimming: 0 bases; J trimming: 2 bases; junction bases outside the gene matches: 21. Looked up from germline, CDR1 is GTSNPN and CDR2 is SVGIG (reference sequence). CDR3 size: 20 residues. In DNA form, the CDR3 reads TGTGCCTGGAGTGTACAGGTCAGTTCCCGGACGGCCGGGAGGGCCTACGAGCAGTACTTC. Translation: CAWSVQVSSRTAGRAYEQYF.